These 22 T cell receptor beta chains originate from one sample sequenced in a study of cytomegalovirus exposure and HLA in healthy donors. Use of 60 Vbeta and 13 Jbeta primers characterized the PCR. Using immunoSEQ multiplex PCR, the repertoire was profiled, and TCRdb retains in-frame clones only, with some absent. The sample consists of tens of thousands of clones, around 82% of them appearing once. Sequenced sample: PBMCs. These receptors were collected from a man aged 30 to 45 in good health and CMV-seropositive.

The rearrangement joins TRBV7-9 to TRBJ1-4; TRBD1 matches at 7 bases. V was pared by 1 base and J by 8 bases, with 4 bases of the junction left unmatched. From germline, CDR1 is SEHNR and CDR2 FQNEAQ (reference sequence). The CDR3 consists of 14 residues. In DNA form, the CDR3 reads TGTGCCAGCAGCTTAGGAGGGGGCAAGGAAAAACTGTTTTTT. Its protein product is CASSLGGGKEKLFF.

This clone turned up a few times. V usage is TRBV6-6 and J usage is TRBJ2-3; perhaps TRBD1 as D (5 bases). Germline loops: CDR1 MNHNY, CDR2 SVGAGI (reference sequence). The CDR3 contains 14 residues. Trimming took 6 bases from V and 2 from J, leaving 12 bases between them. CDR3 residues: CASRGVQITDTQYF. The DNA for the CDR3 is TGTGCCAGCAGAGGGGTACAGATCACAGATACGCAGTATTTT.

This chain links TRBV29-1 with TRBJ1-1; TRBD1 matches 8 bases. Germline lookup yields CDR1 SQVTM and CDR2 ANQGSEA. The CDR3 is made up of 12 amino acids. V gave up 5 bases and J gave up 4 bases; unmatched junction bases: 3. The CDR3 DNA reads as TGCAGCGTTTTAGGACAGGGCACTGAAGCTTTCTTT. Amino acids: CSVLGQGTEAFF.

The chain carries TRBV9 and TRBJ2-7; TRBD1 matches at 7 bases. CDR1 and CDR2 from the germline V gene are SGDLS and YYNGEE. J lost 2 bases, V lost 3 bases, and 8 bases had no gene match. The CDR3 runs to 15 residues. DNA of the CDR3: TGTGCCAGCAGCGCCGGTGGGACAGCGACCTACGAGCAGTACTTC. Its protein product is CASSAGGTATYEQYF.

The J gene is TRBJ1-6, the V gene TRBV6-6; D unclear. Germline V gene data show CDR1 as MNHNY and CDR2 as SVGAGI (reference sequence). The CDR3 has 12 residues. V lost 2 bases, J lost 10 bases, and 6 bases lay in between. CDR3: CASSYRVSPLHF. The DNA of the CDR3 is TGTGCCAGCAGTTACCGGGTCTCACCCCTCCACTTT.

This clone was counted only a few times. V gene TRBV6-1 combines with J gene TRBJ1-5; the match to TRBD1 covers 8 bases. Germline trimming cut 10 bases from V and 3 bases from J; bases unmatched to any gene: 5. This CDR3 contains 13 residues. Germline V gene sequence: CDR1 MNHNS, CDR2 SASEGT. The CDR3 loop reads CATDRGDNQPQHF. CDR3 coding DNA: TGTGCCACAGACAGGGGCGACAATCAGCCCCAGCATTTT.

The rearrangement uses TRBV9 and TRBJ2-2, with 7 bases identical to TRBD2. The CDR3 spans 14 residues. Germline CDR1 is SGDLS and CDR2 is YYNGEE. Trimming cost V 4 bases and J 8 bases; bases outside gene matches: 8. The CDR3 loop reads CASSPRGLEGELFF. CDR3 DNA: TGTGCCAGCAGCCCGCGGGGGTTAGAAGGGGAGCTGTTTTTT.

This chain connects TRBV15 to TRBJ2-3, with D possibly matching TRBD2 (5 bases). The V gene lost 6 bases and the J gene lost 4 bases, with 17 bases spanning the gap. CDR1 LNHNV and CDR2 YYDKDF come from the germline V gene (reference sequence). The CDR3 totals 15 residues. In DNA, the CDR3 is TGTGCCACCAGGGATGGGAGTTCTCGCGCAGATACGCAGTATTTT. The encoded protein is CATRDGSSRADTQYF.

This chain uses TRBV5-6 with TRBJ1-5, with D perhaps TRBD1 (6 bases). The CDR3 extends over 15 amino acids. Germline V gene lookup returns CDR1 SGHDT and CDR2 YYEEEE. Trimming left V 2 bases short and J 5 bases short, with 14 bases between. The CDR3 DNA reads as TGTGCCAGCAGCTTATCCTCGGGGGGCGATCAGCCCCAGCATTTT. Its protein is CASSLSSGGDQPQHF. Together with reference TRBV5-6 and TRBJ1-5, the CDR3 gives the full variable domain: DAGVTQSPTHLIKTRGQQVTLRCSPKSGHDTVSWYQQALGQGPQFIFQYYEEEERQRGNFPDRFSGHQFPNYSSELNVNALLLGDSALYLCASSLSSGGDQPQHFGDGTRLSIL.

The rearrangement links TRBV23-1 to TRBJ1-5; TRBD1 matches 8 bases. TRBV23-1 is filed as an ORF, its function uncertain. The V segment lost 3 bases and the J segment 2 bases; nucleotides outside the gene matches: 12. The CDR3 totals 18 residues. This chain's CDR3 is CASSQARQGSHRNQPQHF. The DNA for the CDR3 is TGCGCCAGCAGTCAGGCCAGACAGGGGTCTCACCGCAATCAGCCCCAGCATTTT.

This clone occurred a few times. The chain recombines TRBV5-6 with TRBJ1-5; D uncertain. CDR3 length: 13 residues. V was cut by 2 bases and J by 5 bases, with 8 bases left in between. From germline, CDR1 is SGHDT and CDR2 YYEEEE. The CDR3 DNA follows: TGTGCCAGCAGCTTAACAGCAGATCAGCCCCAGCATTTT. Amino acids: CASSLTADQPQHF.

This clone was detected only once. V gene TRBV2 combines with J gene TRBJ1-2; 7 positions match TRBD1. This CDR3 spans 12 amino acids. Germline values: CDR1 SNHLY, CDR2 FYNNEI. V lost 6 bases and J lost 7; bases outside the gene matches: 5. CDR3 sequence reads: CASRQTGTGYTF. CDR3 sequence (DNA): TGTGCCAGCAGACAGACAGGGACTGGCTACACCTTC.

The chain is built from TRBV27 and TRBJ2-1, with D maybe TRBD2 (5 bases). Trimming removed 2 bases from V and 7 bases from J, with 9 bases in between. Germline assignment: CDR1 MNHEY and CDR2 SMNVEV (reference sequence). This CDR3 spans 13 amino acids. CDR3 residues: CASSLQERNEQFF. CDR3 nucleotide sequence: TGTGCCAGCAGTTTACAGGAGCGGAATGAGCAGTTCTTC.

V gene TRBV6-5 combines with J gene TRBJ1-4; D possibly corresponds to TRBD1 (5 bases). V shed 0 bases and J shed 7 bases, with 15 bases lying between them. This CDR3 is 16 amino acids long. Germline CDR1 MNHEY, CDR2 SVGAGI. As DNA, the CDR3 is TGTGCCAGCAGTTACTCGAGGACATCAGCTCTTGAAAAACTGTTTTTT. Its translation: CASSYSRTSALEKLFF.

This chain uses TRBV6-1 with TRBJ2-4, with D maybe TRBD2 (5 bases). Trimming left V 7 bases short and J 4 bases short, with 14 bases between. The CDR3 consists of 14 residues. CDR1 is MNHNS, CDR2 SASEGT, per germline. CDR3 coding DNA: TGTGCCAGCAATCGGTTCAGGAGGAAAAACATTCAGTACTTC. Translation: CASNRFRRKNIQYF.

The CDR3 protein is CASSFGVRSTEAFF. CDR3 in DNA: TGTGCCAGCAGCTTCGGGGTTCGGAGCACTGAAGCTTTCTTT. The chain combines TRBV5-6 with TRBJ1-1; no clear D. The CDR3 has 14 residues. Trimming left V 2 bases short and J 4 bases short, with 12 bases between. Germline CDR1 and CDR2: SGHDT and YYEEEE.

The rearrangement joins TRBV19 to TRBJ1-5; 7 nucleotides align to TRBD1. V gave up 7 bases and J gave up 1 base; unmatched junction bases: 10. Per germline, CDR1 LNHDA and CDR2 SQIVND (reference sequence). The CDR3 totals 16 residues. The CDR3 DNA follows: TGTGCCAGTATCCGGACAGGCCCCTCAAGCAATCAGCCCCAGCATTTT. It specifies CASIRTGPSSNQPQHF.

V usage is TRBV5-1 and J usage is TRBJ1-1; 9 nucleotides match TRBD1. With V trimmed by 3 bases and J by 1 base, 4 bases remained unmatched. The CDR3 is 15 amino acids. Germline lookup yields CDR1 SGHRS and CDR2 YFSETQ. CDR3 nucleotides: TGCGCCAGCAGCTCCGGGACAGGGACGAACACTGAAGCTTTCTTT. It encodes CASSSGTGTNTEAFF.

This sequence joins TRBV2 and TRBJ1-5, with no clear D. V dropped 7 bases and J dropped 0 bases, with 7 bases sitting between them. The CDR3 contains 13 residues. Germline values: CDR1 SNHLY, CDR2 FYNNEI. This CDR3 is CASTRDSNQPQHF. The CDR3, as DNA: TGTGCCAGCACCCGGGATAGCAATCAGCCCCAGCATTTT.

This rearrangement joins TRBV30 to TRBJ2-5; D possibly corresponds to TRBD2 (7 bases). This CDR3 is built from 14 residues. V lost 0 bases to trimming and J lost 4 bases, with 12 bases between them. Germline V CDR1 and CDR2: GTSNPN, SVGIG (reference sequence). CDR3 sequence: CAWSVMGGRETQYF. The CDR3 DNA sequence: TGTGCCTGGAGTGTCATGGGGGGGCGAGAGACCCAGTACTTC. Filled out from reference TRBV30 and TRBJ2-5, the complete variable domain reads SQTIHQWPATLVQPVGSPLSLECTVEGTSNPNLYWYRQAAGRGLQLLFYSVGIGQISSEVPQNLSASRPQDRQFILSSKKLLLSDSGFYLCAWSVMGGRETQYFGPGTRLLVL.

This clone was picked up one time. V usage is TRBV10-3 and J usage is TRBJ1-1; 7 bases align to TRBD1. The germline CDR1 and CDR2 sequences are ENHRY and SYGVKD. The CDR3 covers 15 residues. Unmatched junction bases numbered 7, after V lost 5 bases and J lost 1 base. CDR3 DNA: TGTGCCATCAGTACCCCAAGGACAGGGAACACTGAAGCTTTCTTT. Its protein product is CAISTPRTGNTEAFF.

The chain employs TRBV5-1 and TRBJ2-7; the D gene is possibly TRBD1 (5 bases). CDR1 is SGHRS, CDR2 YFSETQ, per germline. Trimming stripped 5 bases from V and 2 bases from J, with 17 bases between. CDR3 length equals 15 residues. The DNA of the CDR3 is TGCGCCAGCAGGATAGACAGCCTGCCTACCTACGAGCAGTACTTC. Its translation is CASRIDSLPTYEQYF.